This paragraph reports one TCR beta chain. It has no known antigen specificity. Qualities for individual bases were not recorded, and no much larger clone is one base off. The CDR3 holds 13 amino acids from the cysteine to the phenylalanine. Of the read, only the CDR3 DNA is kept; its 39 bases are in frame from base 1. CDR1 and CDR2, per the germline V gene, are MNHNS and SASEGT. V and J are truncated by 8 bases and 7 bases respectively, leaving an intervening sequence of 18 bases. The sample comes from a study of shared clonotypes between healthy human individuals (TCRdb year 2020). General notes on the study: The cohort comprised two women and a few men aged 18 to 49 years. To estimate repertoire size and how much clonotype sharing occurs between individuals, the study deeply sequenced the blood TCR repertoires of several healthy adults. To increase sequencing depth and limit assay-specific biases, TCR repertoire library preparation and sequencing were carried out by different laboratories using diverse techniques. Per donor, leukapheresis produced somewhere between about 0.94 and 8.9 billion PBMCs.

Paper-wide results and their limitations: The genetic and exposure-history diversity represented was limited by the small number of donors. Sampling was restricted to blood, and TCR repertoires in tissues likely differ from the TCR repertoires found in blood. Pairwise subsampling led to the expectation that sequencing depth would affect the degree of clonotype sharing among donors.

Using the deep immunoSEQ assay, multiplex PCR amplified TCR CDR3 regions from genomic DNA. Extracted genomic DNA from each cell subset was spread evenly across all wells of several immunoSEQ 96-well plates, with each plate serving as a replicate. Each replicate PCR for unsorted PBMC received roughly 0.3 ug genomic DNA, equal to 25,000 to 35,000 T cell genomes. Genomic DNA from unsorted PBMC was sequenced over ten immunoSEQ deep assay plates. Purified libraries were quantified with a Qubit 3.0 fluorometer, sized on a Bioanalyzer 2100, and re-quantified with the KAPA Library Quantification kit. Each immunoSEQ 96-well plate was sequenced on its own single-read 150-cycle Illumina NextSeq 550 flow cell. From the authors' description of their analysis: Because the immunoSEQ output included only junctional sequences and no quality scores, the filtering could not be the same as the filtering used for full-length reads. Sequences were annotated with PyIR, a Python wrapper for IgBLAST v1.9, and V/J genes and CDR3 were assigned using IMGT germline references. Reads with weak V/J assignments (E-value above 1e-6), missing CDR3, stop codons, out-of-frame junctions, or ambiguous translated residues were removed. V3J clonotypes were defined as sequences sharing the same inferred V gene, J gene, and CDR3 amino acid sequence. Percentage overlap between repertoires was calculated by dividing the number of shared unique clonotypes by the size of the smaller repertoire. Three approaches were used to assess repertoire richness: RTK rarefaction, the Chao1 estimator, and Recon v2.1 estimates of unobserved clonotypes. Sourced from immuneACCESS, this table was stored by TCRdb with only in-frame sequences that have V and J called. A share of the clones is absent; for the studies checked, an unresolved V gene accounts for under half, and the remainder has no known explanation. V and J calls and clone size are given by that table; D and trimming were obtained from the DNA. This sample comprises about 490,000 clones, 76% of them detected only once. Of the sample, around 13% is held by the ten largest clones.

The donors were healthy, HIV-negative adults with no recently reported acute infections or vaccinations. Only Caucasian adults living in Nashville, Tennessee, USA were represented among the donors. For unsorted samples, 75 million to 90 million PBMCs were counted and genomic DNA was extracted with the QIAamp DNA Blood Mini kit. Blood was collected by leukapheresis, and PBMCs were isolated by Ficoll-Histopaque density gradient centrifugation and then cryopreserved in liquid nitrogen vapor phase. Rearrangement joined TRBV6-1 to TRBJ2-7; a weak D assignment points to TRBD2 (6 bases agree). The material sequenced was PBMCs. The origin of this receptor is a woman in her forties in good health. Some clones in this sample may be carry-over from other donors' samples. The sequence in DNA is TGTGCCAGCCTTCGGGACTCGTCGGGAGAGCAGTACTTC. Translated, it reads CASLRDSSGEQYF.